This is a list of T cell receptor beta chains from one sample in a study of T cells after yellow fever vaccination. TCRdb fed the 5' RACE reads into MiXCR, producing one record per CDR3 protein. The sample has a few hundred thousand distinct CDR3 sequences, approximately 3.9% seen once. The source material was PBMCs, sampled on the day of the yellow fever booster vaccination. The receptor set was obtained from a man between 18 and 29 years old who received the YFV17D yellow fever vaccine. CDR3s include the opening cysteine and the closing phenylalanine or tryptophan. The D gene is left open where the match is weak. The size field is filled for only some rows; it gives once, few, many or a size class.

D gene: TRBD2; V gene: TRBV6-2/TRBV6-3; J gene: TRBJ2-7; CDR3 length: 13; clone size: few; CDR3 protein: CASQTAGGYEQYF; CDR3 DNA: TGTGCCAGCCAGACCGCCGGGGGGTACGAGCAGTACTTC
D gene: TRBD2; V gene: TRBV29-1; J gene: TRBJ2-3; CDR3 length: 16; clone size: many; CDR3 protein: CSVAPRGAGGGDTQYF; CDR3 DNA: TGCAGCGTTGCCCCAAGGGGAGCGGGGGGCGGAGATACGCAGTATTTT
D gene: TRBD2; V gene: TRBV9; J gene: TRBJ2-1; CDR3 length: 15; clone size: few; CDR3 protein: CASSPQAGAYNEQFF; CDR3 DNA: TGTGCCAGCAGCCCCCAAGCGGGGGCTTACAATGAGCAGTTCTTC
D gene: -; V gene: TRBV5-1; J gene: TRBJ1-1; CDR3 length: 13; clone size: -; CDR3 protein: CASSSWVNTEAFF; CDR3 DNA: TGCGCCAGCAGCTCTTGGGTGAACACTGAAGCTTTCTTT
D gene: -; V gene: TRBV6-2/TRBV6-3; J gene: TRBJ2-3; CDR3 length: 14; clone size: few; CDR3 protein: CASSLLGGSDTQYF; CDR3 DNA: TGTGCCAGCAGTTTACTCGGAGGGTCAGATACGCAGTATTTT
D gene: TRBD2; V gene: TRBV19; J gene: TRBJ2-1; CDR3 length: 15; clone size: few; CDR3 protein: CASNWASGGAYEQFF; CDR3 DNA: TGTGCCAGTAACTGGGCTAGCGGGGGGGCCTATGAGCAGTTCTTC
D gene: -; V gene: TRBV6-2/TRBV6-3; J gene: TRBJ1-5; CDR3 length: 15; clone size: -; CDR3 protein: CASTQGPPRNQPQHF; CDR3 DNA: TGTGCCAGCACCCAAGGGCCCCCCCGCAATCAGCCCCAGCATTTT
D gene: -; V gene: TRBV15; J gene: TRBJ2-1; CDR3 length: 17; clone size: -; CDR3 protein: CATSRDWVTGPYNEQFF; CDR3 DNA: TGTGCCACCAGCAGAGATTGGGTAACCGGGCCCTACAATGAGCAGTTCTTC
D gene: -; V gene: TRBV7-9; J gene: TRBJ1-3; CDR3 length: 14; clone size: few; CDR3 protein: CASSPRRSGNTIYF; CDR3 DNA: TGTGCCAGCAGCCCCCGGAGATCTGGAAACACCATATATTTT
D gene: -; V gene: TRBV20-1; J gene: TRBJ2-5; CDR3 length: 14; clone size: many; CDR3 protein: CSGGWASGVETQYF; CDR3 DNA: TGCAGTGGGGGCTGGGCCTCAGGGGTCGAGACCCAGTACTTC
D gene: TRBD1; V gene: TRBV12-3/TRBV12-4; J gene: TRBJ2-3; CDR3 length: 16; clone size: few; CDR3 protein: CASSPRPGQRTDTQYF; CDR3 DNA: TGTGCCAGCTCCCCCCGCCCGGGACAGCGCACAGATACGCAGTATTTT
D gene: TRBD2; V gene: TRBV2; J gene: TRBJ2-3; CDR3 length: 16; clone size: -; CDR3 protein: CASSSRAGGSTDTQYF; CDR3 DNA: TGTGCCAGCAGTTCCAGAGCGGGGGGAAGCACAGATACGCAGTATTTT
D gene: -; V gene: TRBV6-2/TRBV6-3; J gene: TRBJ2-3; CDR3 length: 15; clone size: many; CDR3 protein: CASSSSPRGRDTQYF; CDR3 DNA: TGTGCCAGCAGTTCGTCGCCCAGGGGACGAGATACGCAGTATTTT
D gene: TRBD2; V gene: TRBV7-9; J gene: TRBJ2-3; CDR3 length: 16; clone size: -; CDR3 protein: CASSSRAGGITDTQYF; CDR3 DNA: TGTGCCAGCAGCTCACGAGCGGGGGGGATCACAGATACGCAGTATTTT
D gene: -; V gene: TRBV5-8; J gene: TRBJ2-1; CDR3 length: 15; clone size: -; CDR3 protein: CASSPRVISYNEQFF; CDR3 DNA: TGTGCCAGCAGTCCAAGGGTCATCTCCTACAATGAGCAGTTCTTC
D gene: -; V gene: TRBV5-1; J gene: TRBJ2-1; CDR3 length: 14; clone size: many; CDR3 protein: CASSKESSYNEQFF; CDR3 DNA: TGCGCCAGCAGCAAAGAAAGCTCCTACAATGAGCAGTTCTTC
D gene: -; V gene: TRBV20-1; J gene: TRBJ2-1; CDR3 length: 14; clone size: many; CDR3 protein: CSARDGGAGGEQFF; CDR3 DNA: TGCAGTGCTAGAGACGGCGGGGCGGGTGGTGAGCAGTTCTTC
D gene: -; V gene: TRBV4-2; J gene: TRBJ2-3; CDR3 length: 13; clone size: -; CDR3 protein: CASTGLGTDTQYF; CDR3 DNA: TGTGCCAGCACGGGGCTGGGCACAGATACGCAGTATTTT
D gene: -; V gene: TRBV20-1; J gene: TRBJ2-5; CDR3 length: 17; clone size: -; CDR3 protein: CSARDRVRVWGGETQYF; CDR3 DNA: TGCAGTGCTAGAGATCGGGTGAGGGTGTGGGGAGGAGAGACCCAGTACTTC
D gene: -; V gene: TRBV10-3; J gene: TRBJ2-5; CDR3 length: 12; clone size: few; CDR3 protein: CAIARQEETQYF; CDR3 DNA: TGTGCCATCGCGAGACAGGAAGAGACCCAGTACTTC
D gene: -; V gene: TRBV7-9; J gene: TRBJ2-1; CDR3 length: 17; clone size: many; CDR3 protein: CASSPRPTASSYNEQFF; CDR3 DNA: TGTGCCAGCAGCCCTAGGCCCACCGCGAGCTCCTACAATGAGCAGTTCTTC
D gene: -; V gene: TRBV12-3/TRBV12-4; J gene: TRBJ2-6; CDR3 length: 15; clone size: -; CDR3 protein: CASYTADLGANVLTF; CDR3 DNA: TGTGCCAGCTATACAGCCGATCTCGGGGCCAACGTCCTGACTTTC
D gene: -; V gene: TRBV18; J gene: TRBJ1-1; CDR3 length: 13; clone size: many; CDR3 protein: CASSPPSDTEAFF; CDR3 DNA: TGTGCCAGCTCACCACCGTCAGATACTGAAGCTTTCTTT
D gene: TRBD1; V gene: TRBV5-1; J gene: TRBJ2-1; CDR3 length: 15; clone size: many; CDR3 protein: CASSLVLDRGAEQFF; CDR3 DNA: TGCGCCAGCAGCTTGGTGTTGGACAGGGGGGCTGAGCAGTTCTTC
D gene: -; V gene: TRBV7-8; J gene: TRBJ1-4; CDR3 length: 15; clone size: many; CDR3 protein: CASSLGPLQSEKLFF; CDR3 DNA: TGTGCCAGCAGCCTGGGGCCATTACAGAGTGAAAAACTGTTTTTT
D gene: TRBD2; V gene: TRBV3-1; J gene: TRBJ2-2; CDR3 length: 16; clone size: many; CDR3 protein: CASSSGLATNTGELFF; CDR3 DNA: TGTGCCAGCAGCTCGGGACTAGCGACGAACACCGGGGAGCTGTTTTTT
D gene: -; V gene: TRBV20-1; J gene: TRBJ1-1; CDR3 length: 16; clone size: many; CDR3 protein: CSARAGPPVVDTEAFF; CDR3 DNA: TGCAGTGCTAGAGCCGGGCCGCCGGTAGTGGACACTGAAGCTTTCTTT
D gene: TRBD2; V gene: TRBV4-1; J gene: TRBJ2-1; CDR3 length: 15; clone size: -; CDR3 protein: CASCPVGLALNEQFF; CDR3 DNA: TGCGCCAGCTGTCCCGTAGGACTAGCTCTCAATGAGCAGTTCTTC
D gene: -; V gene: TRBV9; J gene: TRBJ1-3; CDR3 length: 15; clone size: -; CDR3 protein: CASSVDLSLGNTIYF; CDR3 DNA: TGTGCCAGCAGCGTAGATTTAAGTTTGGGAAACACCATATATTTT
D gene: -; V gene: TRBV5-1; J gene: TRBJ2-5; CDR3 length: 16; clone size: -; CDR3 protein: CASSLVAGAKQETQYF; CDR3 DNA: TGCGCCAGCAGCTTGGTTGCGGGGGCCAAACAAGAGACCCAGTACTTC
D gene: -; V gene: TRBV6-5; J gene: TRBJ1-2; CDR3 length: 13; clone size: many; CDR3 protein: CASRSTANYGYTF; CDR3 DNA: TGTGCCAGCAGGTCGACGGCTAACTATGGCTACACCTTC
D gene: -; V gene: TRBV6-4; J gene: TRBJ2-3; CDR3 length: 14; clone size: many; CDR3 protein: CASSVLTGTDTQYF; CDR3 DNA: TGTGCCAGCAGTGTGTTGACTGGCACAGATACGCAGTATTTT
D gene: -; V gene: TRBV29-1; J gene: TRBJ2-5; CDR3 length: 13; clone size: -; CDR3 protein: CSVDHGARETQYF; CDR3 DNA: TGCAGCGTTGATCACGGGGCGCGGGAGACCCAGTACTTC
D gene: TRBD2; V gene: TRBV4-3; J gene: TRBJ2-1; CDR3 length: 16; clone size: many; CDR3 protein: CASSQDRSGGYNEQFF; CDR3 DNA: TGCGCCAGCAGCCAAGATAGAAGCGGGGGGTACAATGAGCAGTTCTTC
D gene: -; V gene: TRBV20-1; J gene: TRBJ2-3; CDR3 length: 16; clone size: -; CDR3 protein: CSARFVGVGPRNTQYF; CDR3 DNA: TGCAGTGCTAGGTTCGTCGGGGTAGGGCCGCGGAATACGCAGTATTTT
D gene: -; V gene: TRBV18; J gene: TRBJ1-5; CDR3 length: 11; clone size: many; CDR3 protein: CAGQEYQPQHF; CDR3 DNA: TGTGCCGGTCAAGAGTATCAGCCCCAGCATTTT
D gene: -; V gene: TRBV20-1; J gene: TRBJ2-1; CDR3 length: 14; clone size: many; CDR3 protein: CSAKYYSTYNEQFF; CDR3 DNA: TGCAGTGCTAAGTACTACTCGACCTACAATGAGCAGTTCTTC